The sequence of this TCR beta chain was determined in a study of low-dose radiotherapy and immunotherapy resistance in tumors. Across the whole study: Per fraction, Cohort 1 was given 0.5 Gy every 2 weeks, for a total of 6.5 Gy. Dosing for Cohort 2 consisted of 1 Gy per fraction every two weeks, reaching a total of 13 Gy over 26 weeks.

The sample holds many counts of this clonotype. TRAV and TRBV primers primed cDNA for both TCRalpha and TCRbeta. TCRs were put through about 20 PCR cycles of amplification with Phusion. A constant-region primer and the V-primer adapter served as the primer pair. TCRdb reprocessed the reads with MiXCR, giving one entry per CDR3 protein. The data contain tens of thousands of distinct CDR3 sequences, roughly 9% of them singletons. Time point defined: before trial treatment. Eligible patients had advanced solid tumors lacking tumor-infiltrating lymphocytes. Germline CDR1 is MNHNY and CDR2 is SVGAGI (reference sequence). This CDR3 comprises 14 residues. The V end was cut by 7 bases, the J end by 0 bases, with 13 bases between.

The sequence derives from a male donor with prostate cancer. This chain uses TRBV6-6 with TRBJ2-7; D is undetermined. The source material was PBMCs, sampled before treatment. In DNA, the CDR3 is TGTGCCAGCAACCCAGGCTTTGCCTCCTACGAGCAGTACTTC. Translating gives CASNPGFASYEQYF.